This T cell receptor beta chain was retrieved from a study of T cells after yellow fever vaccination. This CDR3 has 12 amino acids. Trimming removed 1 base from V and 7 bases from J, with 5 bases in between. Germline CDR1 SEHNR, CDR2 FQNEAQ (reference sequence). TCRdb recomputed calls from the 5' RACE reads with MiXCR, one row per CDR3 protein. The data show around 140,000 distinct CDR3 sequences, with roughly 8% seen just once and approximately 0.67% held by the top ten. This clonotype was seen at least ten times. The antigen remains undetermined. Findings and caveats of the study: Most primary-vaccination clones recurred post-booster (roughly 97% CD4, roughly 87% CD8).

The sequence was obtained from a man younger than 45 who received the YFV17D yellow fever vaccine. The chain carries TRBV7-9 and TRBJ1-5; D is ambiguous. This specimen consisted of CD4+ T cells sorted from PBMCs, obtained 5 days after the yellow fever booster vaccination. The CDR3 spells CASSLDRQPQHF. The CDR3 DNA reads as TGTGCCAGCAGCTTAGATAGGCAGCCCCAGCATTTT.